Here is one T cell receptor beta chain with its context. The table lists this clone with a few counts. The target of this receptor is not known. Within one base of it there is no much larger clone, and no base qualities were kept. A second Seattle source provided samples from volunteer blood donors who had recovered from COVID-19. Whole blood was collected in K2EDTA tubes by collaborating institutions according to the institutions' own protocols. Collaborator samples were shipped for TCRbeta analysis as frozen whole blood, isolated PBMCs, or DNA extracted from either sample type. The data are from a study of blood T cell repertoires in COVID-19 (dated by TCRdb to about 2020). General notes on the study: Samples covering the acute and convalescent phases of COVID-19 were provided by collaborators in the United States, Italy and Spain. Subjects who had been exposed to COVID-19, were actively infected with it, or had recovered from it provided the deeply sampled blood TCRbeta repertoires that made up the dataset. The repertoires were released in a freely available public database intended as a resource for research on the immune response to SARS-CoV-2. The samples were drawn from two sources: the first 160 participants of the ongoing ImmuneRACE study, and 950 to 1,500 subjects contributed by 6 global collaborators. Sample metadata almost always included a de-identified subject ID, COVID-19 status, age in years and sex. The prospective study material was composed of cDNA or gDNA derived from T cells, B-cell-depleted T cells, or PBMCs. Where available, HLA class I and class II types were taken from metadata supplied by the sample provider and were not determined by assay-based typing.

The germline V gene specifies SGHAT as CDR1 and FQNNGV as CDR2. V loses 5 bases, J loses 1 base, and the germline ends lie 15 bases apart. From the cysteine through the phenylalanine, the CDR3 covers 15 amino acids. Of the read, only the CDR3 DNA is kept; its 45 bases are in frame from base 1. TCRbeta CDR3 regions were amplified from genomic DNA using the immunoSEQ Assay, a bias-controlled multiplex PCR. Concerning the study's data processing: Nucleated cell counts per sample were estimated from amplification of reference gene primers within the assay. Sequence reads were collapsed and filtered to measure the absolute abundance of every unique TCRbeta CDR3 rearrangement. For each sample, productive Simpson clonality was calculated by taking the square root of Simpson's diversity index across productive rearrangements. TCRdb's version of the immuneACCESS table is confined to in-frame rearrangements and falls short of the full clone set. An unresolved V gene accounts for under half of the shortfall where checked; the remainder is of unknown origin. V and J calls and clone size are as listed in that table; D and trimming were resolved from the DNA. This sample holds some 140,000 clones; 70% to 80% were observed only once. The top ten clonotypes cover 9.5% to 12% of the sample.

Study-wide findings and limitations: How much clinical and demographic metadata was included differed by source and by participant, and the metadata was provided uncurated.

This clonotype was sampled from a man aged 60 to 75 who had recovered from COVID-19. The chain employs TRBV11-2 and TRBJ2-7; D gene: possibly TRBD1, on 6 matching bases. Sequenced input: peripheral blood. The CDR3 region: CASSSVRDKSYEQYF. The DNA is TGTGCCAGCAGCAGCGTCCGGGACAAGTCCTACGAGCAGTACTTC.